There are a few counts of the clone carrying this TCR beta chain. Other nucleotide sequences from this sample produce the same CDR3. Sequenced by immunoSEQ multiplex PCR; TCRdb stores in-frame clones only, minus some. The sample includes 740,000 or so clones, around four fifths of them seen just once. Each donor was a Caucasian adult residing in Nashville, Tennessee. The sample originates from a study of shared clonotypes between healthy human individuals. Germline assignment: CDR1 SGHVS and CDR2 FNYEAQ. The CDR3 is made up of 15 amino acids. With 5 bases removed from V and 5 bases from J, the gap between germline ends came to 15 bases.

The source is a woman in her thirties in good health. The V and J genes are TRBV7-6 and TRBJ2-2; weak D call: TRBD2 (6 bases). Sequenced input: memory CD4+ T cells sorted from blood. Subset in this sample: CD45RA-negative fraction. DNA of the CDR3: TGTGCCAGCAGCCCCCAGAGCGGAGGGACCGGGGAGCTGTTTTTT. Its protein product is CASSPQSGGTGELFF.